Presented here are 18 T cell receptor beta chains from one specimen sequenced in a study of cytomegalovirus exposure and HLA in healthy donors. 13 Jbeta primers and 60 Vbeta primers were used for the PCR. TCRdb keeps only in-frame clones here, not all; method: immunoSEQ multiplex PCR. With roughly 120,000 clones in the sample, the ten largest clones hold about 2.7%. Sample: PBMCs. These receptors were collected from a man aged 30 to 45 in good health and CMV-seronegative.

V is TRBV7-8 and J is TRBJ1-2, with D maybe TRBD1 (6 bases). The CDR3 runs to 14 residues. V was cut by 4 bases and J by 7 bases, with 16 bases left in between. CDR1 and CDR2 (germline): SGHVS, FQNEAQ. The CDR3 DNA reads as TGTGCCAGCAGCTCCACCCCGGGACAAGGTGGCTACACCTTC. Its translation is CASSSTPGQGGYTF.

The chain joins TRBV29-1 to TRBJ1-1; possible D gene TRBD1, 5 bases. The CDR3 runs to 13 residues. Germline assignment: CDR1 SQVTM and CDR2 ANQGSEA. Between the trimmed V and J ends, which lost 7 bases and 0 bases, there was a span of 12 bases. The CDR3 protein is CSAQTDMNTEAFF. CDR3 DNA sequence: TGCAGCGCTCAGACAGACATGAACACTGAAGCTTTCTTT.

The rearrangement uses TRBV18 and TRBJ2-7; TRBD2 matches at 7 bases. With V trimmed by 6 bases and J by 1 base, 3 bases remained unmatched. The CDR3 is 13 amino acids. The germline V gene has CDR1 KGHSH and CDR2 LQKENI. As DNA, the CDR3 is TGTGCCAGCTCTCCGGGACTATCCTACGAGCAGTACTTC. Its protein product is CASSPGLSYEQYF.

The V call is TRBV4-1, the J call TRBJ2-7; maybe TRBD1 (7 bases). The CDR3 totals 14 residues. V lost 5 bases to trimming and J lost 3 bases, with 14 bases between them. The germline gives CDR1 MGHRA, CDR2 YSYEKL. Here the CDR3 DNA reads TGCGCCAGCAGCGGATACAGGGGACTCTACGAGCAGTACTTC. Translating gives CASSGYRGLYEQYF.

V is TRBV19 and J is TRBJ2-7, with TRBD2 identical over 13 bases. The junction had 2 bases not matched to a gene; V was cut back by 4 bases and J by 2 bases. The CDR3 contains 15 residues. CDR1 and CDR2 (germline): LNHDA, SQIVND (reference sequence). As DNA, the CDR3 is TGTGCCAGTAGTAACGGACTAGCGGGAGCCTACGAGCAGTACTTC. Residues: CASSNGLAGAYEQYF.

The chain recombines TRBV7-3 with TRBJ2-1; 12 bases fit TRBD2. In germline, CDR1 is SGHTA, CDR2 FQGTGA. The J segment lost 7 bases and the V segment lost 0 bases, leaving 1 base of the junction unmatched. This CDR3 is 15 amino acids long. For the CDR3, the DNA is TGTGCCAGCAGCTTAACAGGACTAGCGGGGAATGAGCAGTTCTTC. Its protein is CASSLTGLAGNEQFF.

The chain is built from TRBV2 and TRBJ1-2, with 10 bases matching TRBD1. J was trimmed by 4 bases and V by 5 bases; bases with no gene match: 13. CDR1 and CDR2 from the germline V gene are SNHLY and FYNNEI. The CDR3 spans 17 residues. CDR3 in amino acids: CASSRRDRGSFFYGYTF. The CDR3 DNA is TGTGCCAGCAGTCGCCGGGACAGGGGATCGTTCTTCTATGGCTACACCTTC. The entire variable domain, with the rest obtained from reference TRBV2 and TRBJ1-2, is as follows: EPEVTQTPSHQVTQMGQEVILRCVPISNHLYFYWYRQILGQKVEFLVSFYNNEISEKSEIFDDQFSVERPDGSNFTLKIRSTKLEDSAMYFCASSRRDRGSFFYGYTFGSGTRLTVV.

This sequence joins TRBV5-1 and TRBJ1-6; D gene uncertain. The ends were cut back, 0 bases at V and 10 bases at J, with 11 bases in the middle. This CDR3 has 14 amino acids. Germline CDR1 reads SGHRS; CDR2 reads YFSETQ. For the CDR3, the DNA is TGCGCCAGCAGCTTGGAGCAGGATGGGTCACCCCTCCACTTT. This translates into CASSLEQDGSPLHF.

The V call is TRBV28, the J call TRBJ2-7; 8 bases map to TRBD1. The germline V gene has CDR1 MDHEN and CDR2 SYDVKM. The CDR3 is 12 residues long. The junction had 6 bases not matched to a gene; V was cut back by 11 bases and J by 3 bases. DNA for the CDR3: TGTGCCTCTCGGGACAGGTTCTACGAGCAGTACTTC. This codes for CASRDRFYEQYF.

The V and J genes are TRBV5-1 and TRBJ2-5; D is undetermined. V was cut by 0 bases and J by 5 bases, with 11 bases left in between. CDR3 length: 14 residues. Germline lookup yields CDR1 SGHRS and CDR2 YFSETQ. The CDR3 sequence: CASSLASSRETQYF. CDR3 nucleotides: TGCGCCAGCAGCTTGGCGTCGTCCCGGGAGACCCAGTACTTC.

This clone is called medium-sized based on its frequency. This chain connects TRBV6-4 to TRBJ2-1; TRBD1 might be the D (8 bases). This CDR3 region has 15 residues. V was shortened by 6 bases and J by 7 bases, with 19 bases between the two germline ends. Germline CDR1 and CDR2: MRHNA and SNTAGT. The CDR3 DNA is TGTGCCAGCAGCCAAGGCACAGGGGGGGGAAATGAGCAGTTCTTC. Translated, it gives CASSQGTGGGNEQFF.

This chain uses TRBV30 with TRBJ1-1, with a tentative D call TRBD1 (5 bases). The V end lost 2 bases, the J end lost 1 base, and 14 bases lay between the germline ends. The CDR3 sequence is 15 residues long. CDR1 is GTSNPN and CDR2 is SVGIG in the germline V gene (reference sequence). The CDR3 DNA reads as TGTGCCTGGAGTACTCCCACAGGCTCGAACACTGAAGCTTTCTTT. It encodes CAWSTPTGSNTEAFF.

The CDR3 sequence: CASSPSGSSYNEQFF. In nucleotides, the CDR3 is TGCGCCAGCAGCCCATCCGGGAGCTCCTACAATGAGCAGTTCTTC. The chain recombines TRBV4-1 with TRBJ2-1, with a tentative D call TRBD2 (6 bases). Trimming shortened V by 4 bases and J by 0 bases, and 10 bases separated the two germline ends. Per the germline V gene, CDR1 is MGHRA and CDR2 is YSYEKL. The CDR3 runs to 15 residues.

This rearrangement joins TRBV5-1 to TRBJ1-6; D is unresolved. Germline V gives CDR1 SGHRS, CDR2 YFSETQ. The CDR3 runs to 12 residues. Trimming removed 2 bases at V and 7 bases at J, with 4 bases between. CDR3 in amino acids: CASSLQNSPLHF. CDR3 nucleotides: TGCGCCAGCAGCTTACAGAATTCACCCCTCCACTTT.

The J gene is TRBJ2-3, the V gene TRBV25-1; the match to TRBD1 covers 10 bases. J lost 1 base, V lost 11 bases, and 12 bases had no gene match. Germline V lookup: CDR1 MGHDK, CDR2 SYGVNS. The CDR3 extends over 16 amino acids. The CDR3 coding sequence is TGTGCCTCATCCGATACCGGACAGGGGGGCACAGATACGCAGTATTTT. Translation gives CASSDTGQGGTDTQYF.

The chain recombines TRBV4-1 with TRBJ1-1; D remains unclear. The CDR3 contains 14 residues. V was trimmed by 1 base and J by 0 bases, leaving 6 bases between them. Germline V gives CDR1 MGHRA, CDR2 YSYEKL. Here the CDR3 DNA reads TGCGCCAGCAGCCAAGTGGCCATGAACACTGAAGCTTTCTTT. Amino acids: CASSQVAMNTEAFF.

CDR3 sequence: CASSLLGNSNQPQHF. The CDR3 DNA is TGTGCCAGCAGCTTGTTGGGCAATAGCAATCAGCCCCAGCATTTT. The gene calls are TRBV5-6 and TRBJ1-5; D uncertain. Germline CDR1 is SGHDT and CDR2 is YYEEEE. V gave up 1 base and J gave up 0 bases, with 8 bases separating them. This CDR3 spans 15 amino acids.

This chain joins TRBV6-1 and TRBJ1-2; D possibly corresponds to TRBD1 (5 bases). Per the germline V gene, CDR1 is MNHNS and CDR2 is SASEGT. V was clipped by 6 bases and J by 2 bases, with 16 bases between them. The CDR3 length is 15 residues. CDR3: CASSPSGGKNYGYTF. As DNA, the CDR3 is TGTGCCAGCAGCCCGAGCGGGGGGAAGAACTATGGCTACACCTTC.